This T cell receptor (beta chain) was sequenced for a study of T cell repertoires in cytomegalovirus infection. TCRdb independently ran MiXCR on the reads; one entry per CDR3 protein. The profile shows under 850,000 distinct CDR3 sequences, roughly a third of them singletons. V lost 5 bases and J lost 2, with 10 bases in between. Germline CDR1 reads SGHVS; CDR2 reads FQNEAQ. The CDR3 loop spans 14 amino acids. Study observations and caveats: The ex vivo response showed dominance by HLA-C-restricted CMV-specific TCR beta clonotypes.

At least ten counts were recorded for this clonotype. Its matching antigen is unknown. Sample: PBMCs. This receptor was taken from a human donor in good health (CMV status not recorded). Some clones in this sample may be carry-over from other donors' samples. The V and J genes are TRBV7-8 and TRBJ1-3; possibly TRBD1 for D (5 bases). For the CDR3, the DNA is TGTGCCAGCAGCCCCTCAGGGACTGGAAACACCATATATTTT. This sequence encodes CASSPSGTGNTIYF.